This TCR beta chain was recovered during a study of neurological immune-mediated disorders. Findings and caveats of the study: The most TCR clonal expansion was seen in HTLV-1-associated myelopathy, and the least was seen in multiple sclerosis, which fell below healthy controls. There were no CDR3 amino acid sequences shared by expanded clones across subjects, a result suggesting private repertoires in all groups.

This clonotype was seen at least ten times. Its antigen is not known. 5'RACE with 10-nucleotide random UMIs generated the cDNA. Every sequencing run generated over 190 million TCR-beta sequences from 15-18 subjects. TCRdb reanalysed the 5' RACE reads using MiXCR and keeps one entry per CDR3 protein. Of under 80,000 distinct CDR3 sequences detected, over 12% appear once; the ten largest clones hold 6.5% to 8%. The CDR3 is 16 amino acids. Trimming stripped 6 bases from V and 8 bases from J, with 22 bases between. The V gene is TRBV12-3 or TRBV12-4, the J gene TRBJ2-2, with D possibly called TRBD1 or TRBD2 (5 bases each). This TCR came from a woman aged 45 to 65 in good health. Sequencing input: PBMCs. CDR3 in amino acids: CASRRLRGVLSGELFF. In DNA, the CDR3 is TGTGCCAGCAGACGGCTTAGGGGAGTTTTATCGGGGGAGCTGTTTTTT.